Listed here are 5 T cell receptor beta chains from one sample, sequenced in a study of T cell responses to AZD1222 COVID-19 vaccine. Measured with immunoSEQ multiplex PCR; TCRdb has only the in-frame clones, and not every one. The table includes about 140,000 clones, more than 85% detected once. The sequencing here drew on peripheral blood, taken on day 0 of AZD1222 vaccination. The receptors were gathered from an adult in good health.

CDR3 DNA sequence: TGTGCCACCAGTGATTCCGGGACAGGGGGCGCCTACAATGAGCAGTTCTTC. This gives the protein CATSDSGTGGAYNEQFF. The chain combines TRBV24-1 with TRBJ2-1, with TRBD1 matching 12 bases. After removal of 2 bases from V and 2 bases from J, the junction contained 3 bases not matched to a gene. Germline lookup yields CDR1 KGHDR and CDR2 SFDVKD. This CDR3 is 17 amino acids long.

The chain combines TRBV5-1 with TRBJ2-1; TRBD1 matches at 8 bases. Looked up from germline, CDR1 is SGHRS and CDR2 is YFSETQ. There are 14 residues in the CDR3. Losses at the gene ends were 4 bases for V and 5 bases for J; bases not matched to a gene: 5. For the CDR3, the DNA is TGCGCCAGCAGCCAGGGGGCCCGGGACAATGAGCAGTTCTTC. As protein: CASSQGARDNEQFF.

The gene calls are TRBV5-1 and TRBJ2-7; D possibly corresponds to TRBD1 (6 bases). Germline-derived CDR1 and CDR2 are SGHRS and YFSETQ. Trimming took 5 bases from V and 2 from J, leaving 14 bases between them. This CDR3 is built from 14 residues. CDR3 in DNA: TGCGCCAGCAGGCAACTACAGGGAGCCTACGAGCAGTACTTC. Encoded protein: CASRQLQGAYEQYF.

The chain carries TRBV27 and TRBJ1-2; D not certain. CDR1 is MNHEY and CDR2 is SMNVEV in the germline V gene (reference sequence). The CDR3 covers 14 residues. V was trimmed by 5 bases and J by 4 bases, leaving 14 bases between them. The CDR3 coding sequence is TGTGCCAGCAGTGACTCGATGGGTGTCTATGGCTACACCTTC. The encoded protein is CASSDSMGVYGYTF.

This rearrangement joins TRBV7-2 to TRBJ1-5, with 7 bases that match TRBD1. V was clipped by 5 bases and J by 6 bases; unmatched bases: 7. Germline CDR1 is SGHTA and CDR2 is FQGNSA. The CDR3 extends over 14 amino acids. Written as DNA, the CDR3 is TGTGCCAGCAGCCCAGGGGGGGTGGTTCAGCCCCAGCATTTT. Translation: CASSPGGVVQPQHF.